This passage covers 28 T cell receptor beta chains from one sample sequenced in a study of blood T cell repertoires in COVID-19. Generated by immunoSEQ multiplex PCR, the TCRdb table keeps only in-frame clones and is missing some. The table records about 210,000 clones, about 83% of them present only once. The source material was peripheral blood. These receptors came from a woman aged 40 to 49 with active or convalescent COVID-19.

In the case of this clone: The sample has other DNA sequences that encode this CDR3 too. The J gene is TRBJ2-5, the V gene TRBV9; TRBD2 agrees at 15 bases. Unmatched junction bases numbered 1, after V lost 3 bases and J lost 4 bases. CDR1 SGDLS and CDR2 YYNGEE come from the germline V gene. The CDR3 length is 15 residues. The CDR3: CASSGGLAGGETQYF. CDR3 DNA sequence: TGTGCCAGCAGCGGGGGACTAGCGGGAGGAGAGACCCAGTACTTC.

This sequence joins TRBV7-9 and TRBJ2-1, with a possible D match to TRBD2 (6 bases). With 1 base removed from V and 6 bases from J, the gap between germline ends came to 13 bases. Germline-derived CDR1 and CDR2 are SEHNR and FQNEAQ (reference sequence). The CDR3 has 15 residues. The CDR3 DNA sequence: TGTGCCAGCAGCTTAGGGACTTGGGGGGTCAATGAGCAGTTCTTC. Protein sequence: CASSLGTWGVNEQFF.

The chain combines TRBV7-6 with TRBJ1-1; D might be TRBD1 (5 bases). This CDR3 has 16 amino acids. Germline CDR1 and CDR2: SGHVS and FNYEAQ. V lost 1 base to trimming and J lost 0 bases, with 12 bases between them. CDR3: CASSLGPDTLNTEAFF. The CDR3 DNA is TGTGCCAGCAGCTTAGGGCCGGACACCTTGAACACTGAAGCTTTCTTT.

A few counts support this clone. This chain uses TRBV9 with TRBJ1-1, with TRBD1 matching over 8 bases. The germline V gene has CDR1 SGDLS and CDR2 YYNGEE. The CDR3 consists of 16 residues. V trimming: 0 bases; J trimming: 7 bases; junction bases outside the gene matches: 11. CDR3 protein: CASSVEGTGYSIEAFF. The CDR3, as DNA: TGTGCCAGCAGCGTAGAAGGGACAGGTTACTCCATTGAAGCTTTCTTT.

The chain carries TRBV29-1 and TRBJ2-2; 8 bases fit TRBD1. Trimming removed 6 bases from V and 3 bases from J; junction bases left unmatched: 6. Looked up from germline, CDR1 is SQVTM and CDR2 is ANQGSEA. The length of the CDR3 is 14 residues. CDR3 in amino acids: CSVRGPRDTGELFF. The CDR3 DNA is TGCAGCGTCAGGGGGCCAAGGGACACCGGGGAGCTGTTTTTT.

This clone is a singleton in its sample. The gene calls are TRBV6-5 and TRBJ2-2; D is possibly TRBD2 (6 bases). The germline V gene has CDR1 MNHEY and CDR2 SVGAGI. V dropped 8 bases and J dropped 8 bases, with 15 bases sitting between them. The CDR3 is 13 amino acids. CDR3 amino acids: CASETGRKGELFF. The CDR3 coding sequence is TGTGCCAGCGAAACGGGGAGGAAGGGGGAGCTGTTTTTT.

The J gene is TRBJ1-4, the V gene TRBV9; a weak D match, TRBD1 (6 bases). This CDR3 is 15 amino acids long. Per the germline V gene, CDR1 is SGDLS and CDR2 is YYNGEE. V lost 0 bases, J lost 4 bases, and 10 bases lay in between. The CDR3 spells CASSVVGGRNEKLFF. CDR3 coding DNA: TGTGCCAGCAGCGTAGTAGGGGGACGTAATGAAAAACTGTTTTTT.

This chain links TRBV4-2 with TRBJ1-2; D unresolved. Trimming stripped 0 bases from V and 1 base from J, with 6 bases between. Germline V gene lookup returns CDR1 LGHNA and CDR2 YNFKEQ. The CDR3 length is 14 residues. The CDR3 DNA sequence: TGTGCCAGCAGCCAAGAGTCGGTTAACTATGGCTACACCTTC. This sequence encodes CASSQESVNYGYTF.

The CDR3 region has the DNA TGTGCCAGCTCCAAAAGGACTAGCGGGAGTACAGATACGCAGTATTTT. It translates to CASSKRTSGSTDTQYF. This chain links TRBV18 with TRBJ2-3, with 13 bases aligning to TRBD2. The junction had 6 bases not matched to a gene; V was cut back by 6 bases and J by 3 bases. Per the germline V gene, CDR1 is KGHSH and CDR2 is LQKENI. This CDR3 is 16 amino acids long.

The chain links TRBV6-1 to TRBJ2-3, with 8 bases lining up with TRBD1. The V and J ends lost 2 bases and 5 bases, in that order; junction bases with no gene match: 6. Germline V gene sequence: CDR1 MNHNS, CDR2 SASEGT. The CDR3 spans 15 residues. The CDR3: CASSESGQGGDTQYF. The CDR3 DNA reads as TGTGCCAGCAGTGAATCTGGACAGGGTGGAGATACGCAGTATTTT.

The chain couples TRBV5-1 to TRBJ2-2; perhaps TRBD2 as D (5 bases). The V end was cut by 4 bases, the J end by 4 bases, with 14 bases between. The V gene's germline CDR1 is SGHRS and CDR2 YFSETQ. This CDR3 spans 15 amino acids. The chain's CDR3 is CASSPYTGSTGELFF. For the CDR3, the DNA is TGCGCCAGCAGCCCGTACACGGGATCCACCGGGGAGCTGTTTTTT.

The V and J genes are TRBV19 and TRBJ2-2; weak D call: TRBD2 (5 bases). The germline V and J ends were trimmed by 9 bases and 4 bases, with 12 bases remaining between them. Germline loops: CDR1 LNHDA, CDR2 SQIVND (reference sequence). The CDR3 sequence is 13 residues long. The CDR3 region is CASHRGSTGELFF. The CDR3 DNA reads TGTGCCAGCCACCGGGGAAGCACCGGGGAGCTGTTTTTT.

V usage is TRBV11-2 and J usage is TRBJ1-6; 8 nucleotides align to TRBD1. V lost 5 bases to trimming and J lost 8 bases; unmatched junction nucleotides: 5. Per the germline V gene, CDR1 is SGHAT and CDR2 is FQNNGV. The CDR3 is made up of 14 amino acids. The DNA of the CDR3 is TGTGCCAGCAGCCCACAGGGGGGCTATTCACCCCTCCACTTT. This translates into CASSPQGGYSPLHF.

The chain is built from TRBV4-3 and TRBJ1-6; TRBD1 might be the D (6 bases). The CDR3 contains 19 residues. Germline lookup yields CDR1 LGHNA and CDR2 YSLEER. Trimming removed 1 base at V and 0 bases at J, with 16 bases between. CDR3 nucleotide sequence: TGCGCCAGCAGCCAAGGACTACAGGGTCTAAGCTCCTATAATTCACCCCTCCACTTT. Amino acid sequence: CASSQGLQGLSSYNSPLHF.

J is TRBJ1-1 and V is TRBV6-5, with TRBD1 as a possible D gene (5 bases). Germline lookup yields CDR1 MNHEY and CDR2 SVGAGI. CDR3 size: 13 residues. V dropped 7 bases and J dropped 0 bases, with 9 bases sitting between them. The CDR3 is CASMEGMNTEAFF. The CDR3 DNA is TGTGCCAGCATGGAGGGGATGAACACTGAAGCTTTCTTT.

This chain uses TRBV19 with TRBJ1-5, with TRBD1 matching over 8 bases. V trimming: 3 bases; J trimming: 6 bases; junction bases outside the gene matches: 4. This CDR3 spans 14 amino acids. Germline values: CDR1 LNHDA, CDR2 SQIVND (reference sequence). CDR3 sequence: CASSIRTGSQPQHF. The CDR3 coding sequence is TGTGCCAGTAGTATCCGGACAGGGTCTCAGCCCCAGCATTTT.

This clone was counted ten times or more. This chain uses TRBV29-1 with TRBJ2-1; 7 bases line up with TRBD1. Germline assignment: CDR1 SQVTM and CDR2 ANQGSEA. The CDR3 runs 13 residues. The J segment lost 5 bases and the V segment lost 3 bases, leaving 4 bases of the junction unmatched. The CDR3 loop reads CSVEGTDNNEQFF. DNA for the CDR3: TGCAGCGTTGAGGGGACAGATAACAATGAGCAGTTCTTC.

V gene TRBV13 combines with J gene TRBJ2-7; a possible D gene is TRBD1 (5 bases). V was cut by 4 bases and J by 5 bases, with 15 bases left in between. The CDR3 extends over 14 amino acids. Looked up from germline, CDR1 is PRHDT and CDR2 is FYEKMQ (reference sequence). The CDR3 here is CASSSLKTANEQYF. CDR3 nucleotide sequence: TGTGCCAGCAGCTCGCTGAAGACAGCCAACGAGCAGTACTTC.

The chain employs TRBV5-5 and TRBJ1-1; no firm D call. The CDR3 runs 14 residues. Germline V gives CDR1 SGHKS, CDR2 YYEKEE (reference sequence). Trimming cost V 4 bases and J 0 bases, with 10 bases left between them. This CDR3 is CASSPVGVNTEAFF. The DNA for the CDR3 is TGTGCCAGCAGCCCCGTGGGAGTGAACACTGAAGCTTTCTTT.

The chain links TRBV2 to TRBJ1-2; no definite D call. Trimming pared 7 bases from V and 7 bases from J, leaving 10 bases between. The germline V gene has CDR1 SNHLY and CDR2 FYNNEI. The CDR3 spans 11 residues. CDR3 loop: CASTMNSGYTF. CDR3 coding DNA: TGTGCCAGCACTATGAACAGTGGCTACACCTTC.

V gene TRBV19 combines with J gene TRBJ2-7; D might be TRBD2 (5 bases). V was clipped by 3 bases and J by 3 bases, with 12 bases between them. CDR3 length: 14 residues. The V gene's germline CDR1 is LNHDA and CDR2 SQIVND (reference sequence). The CDR3 sequence: CASSMGLADYEQYF. The CDR3 coding sequence is TGTGCCAGTAGTATGGGCCTAGCAGACTACGAGCAGTACTTC.

A note on this clone: Mismatch with germline at one junction end may stem from a read error. This sequence joins TRBV7-7 and TRBJ2-1, with 9 positions matching TRBD2. The germline V gene has CDR1 SSHAT and CDR2 FNYEAQ (reference sequence). CDR3 length: 15 residues. CDR3 sequence (DNA): TGTGCTAGCAGCTTGACTAGCGGTCCGGGGTTTGAGCAGTTCTTC. Translating gives CASSLTSGPGFEQFF.

The V and J genes are TRBV3-1 (or the pseudogene TRBV3-2) and TRBJ2-1; 13 nucleotides align to TRBD2. The ends lost 2 bases at V and 15 bases at J; junction bases unmatched: 7. Germline V gene lookup returns CDR1 LGHDT and CDR2 YNNKEL (reference sequence). The CDR3 loop spans 14 amino acids. CDR3 amino acids: CASSQWTSGSLPFF. CDR3 nucleotide sequence: TGTGCCAGCAGCCAATGGACTAGCGGGAGCCTGCCGTTCTTC.

V and J are TRBV28 and TRBJ1-4; D perhaps matches TRBD1 (6 bases). CDR1 MDHEN and CDR2 SYDVKM come from the germline V gene. The CDR3 spans 15 residues. V was shortened by 4 bases and J by 4 bases, with 13 bases between the two germline ends. The CDR3 nucleotides are TGTGCCAGCAGTTCCCCGGACAGAATTAATGAAAAACTGTTTTTT. It specifies CASSSPDRINEKLFF.

The chain combines TRBV7-3 with TRBJ1-2; unclear D gene. Trimming took 5 bases from V and 0 from J, leaving 19 bases between them. The CDR3 covers 17 residues. Germline-derived CDR1 and CDR2 are SGHTA and FQGTGA. The CDR3 DNA sequence: TGTGCCAGCAGCCAAAGTATCATTCTGGGAGCTAACTATGGCTACACCTTC. Translation: CASSQSIILGANYGYTF.

The chain is built from TRBV12-3 or TRBV12-4 and TRBJ2-7, with D maybe TRBD2 (7 bases). The CDR3 covers 13 residues. The germline V and J ends were trimmed by 3 bases and 2 bases, with 8 bases remaining between them. The CDR3 reads CASSLGGPYEQYF. The CDR3 DNA reads as TGTGCCAGCAGTTTGGGGGGGCCCTACGAGCAGTACTTC.

The genes are TRBV28 and TRBJ2-2, with 10 bases identical to TRBD1. Germline CDR1 MDHEN, CDR2 SYDVKM. CDR3 length equals 15 residues. The V gene end was trimmed by 3 bases and the J gene end by 3 bases; junction bases not matched to a gene: 1. Here the CDR3 reads CASSFGTGDTGELFF. The CDR3 region has the DNA TGTGCCAGCAGTTTTGGGACAGGGGACACCGGGGAGCTGTTTTTT.

The chain recombines TRBV27 with TRBJ1-2; no firm D call. In germline, CDR1 is MNHEY, CDR2 SMNVEV (reference sequence). V lost 2 bases and J 1 base, leaving 11 bases between the germline ends. The CDR3 contains 15 residues. CDR3: CASSLGAARNYGYTF. The CDR3 DNA sequence: TGTGCCAGCAGTTTAGGTGCGGCCCGTAACTATGGCTACACCTTC.